A single sample gave rise to the 19 T cell receptor beta chains below, sequenced in a study of beta chain features in type 1 diabetes. Expressed TCRB transcripts were sequenced, since all the RNA that had been isolated was reverse transcribed. TCRdb keeps only in-frame clones here, not all; method: immunoSEQ multiplex PCR. Of 45,000 to 60,000 clones listed, around 40% were seen once; the top ten hold roughly 0.13%. Findings and limits, study-wide: Moderate but significant shortening of TCRB CDR3s was recorded in all four CD4+ subsets from Type 1 diabetes patients.

Their antigens remain unidentified. Sequencing was performed on stem cell memory CD4+ T cells from blood. Receptors were obtained from a man aged 25 to 45 with type 1 diabetes.

The chain employs TRBV4-2 and TRBJ2-5, with 9 positions matching TRBD2. The DNA end is a closer match to TRBJ2-7, so the J assignment may be wrong. Germline CDR1 LGHNA, CDR2 YNFKEQ. The CDR3 sequence is 14 residues long. The CDR3 sequence: CASSRQRLADEQYF. DNA of the CDR3: TGTGCCAGCAGCCGCCAAAGACTAGCGGACGAGCAGTACTTC.

The rearrangement links TRBV5-1 to TRBJ2-1; 9 nucleotides agree with TRBD1. In germline, CDR1 is SGHRS, CDR2 YFSETQ. The CDR3 has 16 amino acids. Trimming removed 4 bases from V and 4 bases from J; junction bases left unmatched: 9. CDR3 sequence reads: CASSPWDRALYNEQFF. CDR3 coding DNA: TGCGCCAGCAGCCCCTGGGACAGGGCCCTTTACAATGAGCAGTTCTTC.

J is TRBJ2-1 and V is TRBV30; D is unclear. The V end was cut by 8 bases, the J end by 4 bases, with 15 bases between. This CDR3 is built from 13 residues. CDR1 and CDR2 from the germline V gene are GTSNPN and SVGIG (reference sequence). The CDR3 nucleotides read TGTGCCCTCCTGGTGGCAGGATACAATGAGCAGTTCTTC. It is translated as CALLVAGYNEQFF.

This clone was counted between two and nine times. The genes are TRBV6-1 and TRBJ2-7, with TRBD2 matching 10 bases. The germline gives CDR1 MNHNS, CDR2 SASEGT. The V gene end was trimmed by 7 bases and the J gene end by 5 bases; junction bases not matched to a gene: 8. The CDR3 is 14 residues long. CDR3 residues: CASNPSGRVDEQYF. CDR3 in DNA: TGTGCCAGCAATCCTAGCGGGAGAGTAGACGAGCAGTACTTC.

J is TRBJ1-1 and V is TRBV5-1; a weak D match, TRBD1 (6 bases). Germline V lookup: CDR1 SGHRS, CDR2 YFSETQ. This CDR3 contains 19 residues. V lost 0 bases and J lost 4, with 25 bases in between. The CDR3 DNA sequence: TGCGCCAGCAGCTTGGAAGAGGGCTGGGGGCGAGATATGGTCACTGAAGCTTTCTTT. Translation gives CASSLEEGWGRDMVTEAFF.

V gene TRBV28 combines with J gene TRBJ2-7; no definite D call. Trimming cost V 4 bases and J 1 base, with 8 bases left between them. Germline-derived CDR1 and CDR2 are MDHEN and SYDVKM. This CDR3 spans 13 amino acids. The CDR3 nucleotides read TGTGCCAGCAGTTCGGTTAATTCCTACGAGCAGTACTTC. Residues: CASSSVNSYEQYF. The whole variable domain, remainder taken from reference TRBV28 and TRBJ2-7, is DVKVTQSSRYLVKRTGEKVFLECVQDMDHENMFWYRQDPGLGLRLIYFSYDVKMKEKGDIPEGYSVSREKKERFSLILESASTNQTSMYLCASSSVNSYEQYFGPGTRLTVT.

The CDR3 loop reads CASSLYPGVSYEQYF. CDR3 coding DNA: TGTGCCAGCAGCTTGTATCCGGGAGTCTCCTACGAGCAGTACTTC. The chain employs TRBV5-6 and TRBJ2-7, with a tentative D call TRBD2 (6 bases). From germline, CDR1 is SGHDT and CDR2 YYEEEE. This CDR3 is 15 amino acids long. V lost 1 base, J lost 0 bases, and 11 bases lay in between.

This clone turned up a few times. The V and J genes are TRBV15 and TRBJ1-3; D remains ambiguous. CDR1 and CDR2 (germline): LNHNV, YYDKDF (reference sequence). The CDR3 is made up of 14 amino acids. V was shortened by 1 base and J by 2 bases, with 6 bases between the two germline ends. CDR3 protein: CATSRAVTGNTIYF. The CDR3, as DNA: TGTGCCACCAGCAGAGCGGTAACTGGAAACACCATATATTTT.

The chain is built from TRBV9 and TRBJ2-5; D is undetermined. CDR3 size: 13 residues. Germline values: CDR1 SGDLS, CDR2 YYNGEE. Trimming removed 3 bases from V and 5 bases from J, with 11 bases in between. The CDR3 region has the DNA TGTGCCAGCAGCGGCACTCCGTCGGAGACCCAGTACTTC. Encoded protein: CASSGTPSETQYF. The full variable domain, completed using reference TRBV9 and TRBJ2-5, is DSGVTQTPKHLITATGQRVTLRCSPRSGDLSVYWYQQSLDQGLQFLIQYYNGEERAKGNILERFSAQQFPDLHSELNLSSLELGDSALYFCASSGTPSETQYFGPGTRLLVL.

This rearrangement joins TRBV9 to TRBJ2-3, with D tentatively TRBD2 (5 bases). Germline V gives CDR1 SGDLS, CDR2 YYNGEE. The CDR3 is 13 amino acids. Between the trimmed V and J ends, which lost 2 bases and 3 bases, there was a span of 7 bases. CDR3 in amino acids: CASSVVATDTQYF. The CDR3 nucleotides are TGTGCCAGCAGCGTTGTAGCGACAGATACGCAGTATTTT.

The J gene is TRBJ2-6, the V gene TRBV28, with TRBD2 matching over 7 bases. V was pared by 7 bases and J by 0 bases, with 3 bases of the junction left unmatched. The CDR3 consists of 15 residues. The germline gives CDR1 MDHEN, CDR2 SYDVKM. The chain's CDR3 is CASTWGGSGANVLTF. CDR3 nucleotide sequence: TGTGCCAGCACCTGGGGGGGCTCTGGGGCCAACGTCCTGACTTTC.

This clone was picked up a small number of times. The chain couples TRBV14 to TRBJ2-7; 10 positions match TRBD1. With V trimmed by 1 base and J by 5 bases, 5 bases remained unmatched. Germline V gene data show CDR1 as SGHDN and CDR2 as FVKESK. CDR3 size: 15 residues. In DNA form, the CDR3 reads TGTGCCAGCAGCCAAGCCACCGGGACAGGGGACGAGCAGTACTTC. It codes for CASSQATGTGDEQYF.

This clone was observed a handful of times. This chain connects TRBV5-1 to TRBJ2-7, with a weak D call TRBD1 (6 bases). V was trimmed by 4 bases and J by 5 bases, leaving 13 bases between them. The CDR3 is 13 amino acids. Germline V CDR1 and CDR2: SGHRS, YFSETQ. The CDR3 DNA reads as TGCGCCAGCAGCAGAACAGGGTTGGACGAGCAGTACTTC. Translating gives CASSRTGLDEQYF.

This clone has a handful of counts. The chain couples TRBV14 to TRBJ2-3, with TRBD2 matching over 12 bases. V was pared by 2 bases and J by 3 bases, with 18 bases of the junction left unmatched. From germline, CDR1 is SGHDN and CDR2 FVKESK. The CDR3 is made up of 21 amino acids. The CDR3 sequence is CASSQRFTSGRIALKTDTQYF. The CDR3 nucleotides read TGTGCCAGCAGCCAAAGGTTCACTAGCGGGAGGATTGCCCTGAAGACAGATACGCAGTATTTT.

J is TRBJ1-2 and V is TRBV5-1; 9 bases are shared with TRBD1. Germline CDR1 and CDR2: SGHRS and YFSETQ. With V trimmed by 7 bases and J by 5 bases, 12 bases remained unmatched. This CDR3 region has 15 residues. CDR3 in amino acids: CASSLSSGQGYGYTF. The CDR3 DNA reads TGCGCCAGCTCACTCTCCTCGGGACAGGGATATGGCTACACCTTC.

This chain links TRBV5-1 with TRBJ2-1; D is possibly TRBD2 (6 bases). Germline V gene sequence: CDR1 SGHRS, CDR2 YFSETQ. This CDR3 contains 15 residues. V dropped 2 bases and J dropped 0 bases, with 9 bases sitting between them. DNA for the CDR3: TGCGCCAGCAGCTTAGGGACTGGCTCCTACAATGAGCAGTTCTTC. It translates to CASSLGTGSYNEQFF.

The genes are TRBV15 and TRBJ1-5; 8 bases fit TRBD1. This CDR3 region has 15 residues. Germline V lookup: CDR1 LNHNV, CDR2 YYDKDF (reference sequence). V was pared by 3 bases and J by 2 bases, with 3 bases of the junction left unmatched. The CDR3 spells CATSSQTGGNQPQHF. The CDR3, as DNA: TGTGCCACCAGCAGTCAGACAGGGGGCAATCAGCCCCAGCATTTT.

This clone appeared a few times. The CDR3 here is CASSVVPSGRWVNTGELFF. The CDR3 region has the DNA TGTGCCAGCAGCGTAGTCCCTAGCGGGAGATGGGTGAACACCGGGGAGCTGTTTTTT. This chain links TRBV9 with TRBJ2-2; 10 positions match TRBD2. The CDR3 is 19 residues long. The trim removed 0 bases at V and 1 base at J, leaving 9 bases unmatched. Germline V gene sequence: CDR1 SGDLS, CDR2 YYNGEE. The entire variable domain, with the rest obtained from reference TRBV9 and TRBJ2-2, is as follows: DSGVTQTPKHLITATGQRVTLRCSPRSGDLSVYWYQQSLDQGLQFLIQYYNGEERAKGNILERFSAQQFPDLHSELNLSSLELGDSALYFCASSVVPSGRWVNTGELFFGEGSRLTVL.

The chain is built from TRBV5-4 and TRBJ2-2, with D maybe TRBD1 (5 bases). Germline V gene data show CDR1 as SGHNT and CDR2 as YYREEE (reference sequence). V shed 0 bases and J shed 2 bases, with 11 bases lying between them. The CDR3 is made up of 16 amino acids. The CDR3 DNA is TGTGCCAGCAGCTTGGCGTTAGGGGTCAACACCGGGGAGCTGTTTTTT. Residues: CASSLALGVNTGELFF.